These T cell receptor beta chains were read from a single sample in a study of cytomegalovirus exposure and HLA in healthy donors. This table comes from immunoSEQ multiplex PCR, and its TCRdb copy is limited to in-frame clones, with some not included. Counted here are 200,000 or so clones, around 80% occurring once; the ten biggest clones make up roughly 6%. The specimen was PBMCs. The receptor set was obtained from a man between 40 and 49 years old in good health and CMV-seropositive. The CDR3 runs from the conserved cysteine through the conserved F or W. D genes are given only for firm matches. A clone size is listed for some rows: how often the clone was seen (once, few, many), or a class if it is expanded.

CDR3 length,clone size,J gene,V gene,D gene,CDR3 protein,CDR3 DNA
15,NA,TRBJ2-3,TRBV27,NA,CASSFGGRGTDTQYF,TGTGCCAGCAGCTTCGGGGGGCGGGGCACAGATACGCAGTATTTT
16,NA,TRBJ2-6,TRBV7-2,NA,CASSLGEASGANVLTF,TGTGCCAGCAGCTTAGGGGAGGCATCTGGGGCCAACGTCCTGACTTTC
14,NA,TRBJ2-5,TRBV6-5,NA,CASSRDWNQETQYF,TGTGCCAGCAGCCGGGACTGGAACCAAGAGACCCAGTACTTC
13,NA,TRBJ2-5,TRBV28,NA,CASSSRFPETQYF,TGTGCCAGCAGTTCCAGGTTCCCGGAGACCCAGTACTTC
15,NA,TRBJ2-2,TRBV7-2,TRBD2,CASSFAGGSLRELFF,TGTGCCAGCAGCTTTGCGGGGGGGAGCTTGAGGGAGCTGTTTTTT
12,NA,TRBJ2-3,TRBV10-3,NA,CAISELSVAQYF,TGTGCCATCAGTGAACTTAGTGTGGCGCAGTATTTT
13,medium-sized,TRBJ2-7,TRBV7-2,NA,CASSLAQNYEQYF,TGTGCCAGCAGCTTAGCTCAGAACTACGAGCAGTACTTC
14,NA,TRBJ1-2,TRBV5-1,NA,CASSLAGSNYGYTF,TGCGCCAGCAGCTTGGCCGGGTCCAACTATGGCTACACCTTC
14,NA,TRBJ1-3,TRBV7-9,NA,CASSLLSSGNTIYF,TGTGCCAGCAGCTTGCTTAGCTCTGGAAACACCATATATTTT
16,NA,TRBJ1-5,TRBV7-8,TRBD1,CASSFQGANSNQPQHF,TGTGCCAGCAGCTTTCAGGGGGCTAATAGCAATCAGCCCCAGCATTTT
15,NA,TRBJ2-7,TRBV5-6,NA,CASSLTAALSYEQYF,TGTGCCAGCAGCTTGACAGCAGCTTTATCCTACGAGCAGTACTTC
14,NA,TRBJ2-5,TRBV5-1,TRBD2,CASSPGLAGETQYF,TGCGCCAGCAGCCCGGGACTAGCGGGAGAGACCCAGTACTTC
14,few,TRBJ1-2,TRBV19,NA,CASSEGMGNYGYTF,TGTGCCAGTAGTGAGGGCATGGGTAACTATGGCTACACCTTC
15,NA,TRBJ2-1,TRBV4-1,TRBD2,CASSLGLAGIDEQFF,TGCGCCAGCAGCCTGGGACTAGCGGGGATAGATGAGCAGTTCTTC
10,few,TRBJ2-1,TRBV9,NA,CASSPSEQFF,TGTGCCAGCAGCCCGTCTGAGCAGTTCTTC
15,NA,TRBJ1-1,TRBV5-1,TRBD1,CASSLGDRANTEAFF,TGCGCCAGCAGCTTGGGGGACAGGGCGAACACTGAAGCTTTCTTT
13,NA,TRBJ2-1,TRBV30,NA,CASVFEGRNEQFF,TGTGCCTCCGTGTTTGAGGGGAGGAATGAGCAGTTCTTC
16,few,TRBJ2-4,TRBV5-1,NA,CASSLGRQIGGNIQYF,TGCGCCAGCAGCTTGGGTAGGCAAATCGGGGGAAACATTCAGTACTTC
16,NA,TRBJ2-5,TRBV4-1,NA,CASSQEPAGVQETQYF,TGCGCCAGCAGCCAAGAGCCCGCAGGGGTTCAAGAGACCCAGTACTTC
16,NA,TRBJ2-1,TRBV19,TRBD2,CASSRLAGGAYNEQFF,TGTGCCAGTAGTAGATTAGCGGGGGGCGCATACAATGAGCAGTTCTTC
12,NA,TRBJ2-1,TRBV30,TRBD2,CAWIGGGLEQFF,TGTGCCTGGATCGGGGGGGGCCTTGAGCAGTTCTTC
13,few,TRBJ2-3,TRBV4-2,NA,CASSLLRGDTQYF,TGTGCCAGCAGCCTATTACGCGGAGATACGCAGTATTTT
16,NA,TRBJ2-5,TRBV5-8,TRBD1,CASSLEGTGGAPGQYF,TGTGCCAGCAGCTTGGAGGGGACAGGGGGCGCCCCGGGGCAGTACTTC
16,NA,TRBJ1-6,TRBV7-9,TRBD1,CASSEQGAVGNSPLHF,TGTGCCAGCAGCGAACAGGGGGCAGTGGGGAATTCACCCCTCCACTTT
13,NA,TRBJ2-3,TRBV18,NA,CASSLGLADTQYF,TGTGCCAGCTCACTAGGACTTGCTGATACGCAGTATTTT
14,NA,TRBJ2-7,TRBV27,NA,CASRSMGVDYEQYF,TGTGCCAGCAGGAGTATGGGTGTGGACTACGAGCAGTACTTC
14,few,TRBJ2-1,TRBV19,TRBD2,CASSMGLANNEQFF,TGTGCCAGTAGTATGGGACTAGCGAACAATGAGCAGTTCTTC
16,NA,TRBJ2-3,TRBV9,TRBD1,CASSPQGADSTDTQYF,TGTGCCAGCAGCCCGCAGGGGGCGGATAGCACAGATACGCAGTATTTT
14,NA,TRBJ2-3,TRBV2,TRBD1,CASSEDRATDTQYF,TGTGCCAGCAGTGAGGACAGGGCCACAGATACGCAGTATTTT
16,NA,TRBJ2-7,TRBV2,NA,CASSESRDISSYEQYF,TGTGCCAGCAGTGAAAGTCGGGATATCAGCTCCTACGAGCAGTACTTC
13,NA,TRBJ1-3,TRBV29-1,NA,CSVQTGSGNTIYF,TGCAGCGTTCAGACAGGCTCTGGAAACACCATATATTTT
14,NA,TRBJ2-1,TRBV13,TRBD2,CASSLGTSGNEQFF,TGTGCCAGCAGCCTTGGGACTAGCGGGAATGAGCAGTTCTTC
16,NA,TRBJ1-5,TRBV2,NA,CASTRDPGGGNQPQHF,TGTGCCAGCACCCGCGATCCGGGAGGCGGCAATCAGCCCCAGCATTTT
15,NA,TRBJ2-3,TRBV25-1,TRBD1,CASSEGTGYTDTQYF,TGTGCCAGCAGTGAAGGGACAGGGTACACAGATACGCAGTATTTT
14,few,TRBJ2-7,TRBV29-1,TRBD1,CSAAGGDRGREQYF,TGCAGCGCCGCAGGGGGGGACAGGGGGCGTGAGCAGTACTTC
13,NA,TRBJ2-7,TRBV19,NA,CASSIDSSDEQYF,TGTGCCAGTAGTATAGATAGTAGCGACGAGCAGTACTTC
15,NA,TRBJ2-7,TRBV11-2,NA,CASSLDRPGAYEQYF,TGTGCCAGCAGCTTAGATCGCCCAGGTGCCTACGAGCAGTACTTC
14,NA,TRBJ2-3,TRBV28,TRBD2,CASSTSGYTDTQYF,TGTGCCAGCAGCACTAGCGGATACACAGATACGCAGTATTTT
15,NA,TRBJ1-2,TRBV7-2,TRBD1,CASSPGDRQNYGYTF,TGTGCCAGCAGCCCAGGGGACAGACAAAACTATGGCTACACCTTC
14,NA,TRBJ2-7,TRBV29-1,NA,CSAETRGLPYEQYF,TGCAGCGCAGAAACCCGGGGTTTGCCCTACGAGCAGTACTTC
15,few,TRBJ2-5,TRBV15,TRBD1,CATSREPQGVGTQYF,TGTGCCACCAGCAGAGAACCTCAGGGGGTGGGGACCCAGTACTTC
12,NA,TRBJ1-2,TRBV6-1,NA,CASSESQAVYTF,TGTGCCAGCAGTGAATCTCAGGCCGTCTACACCTTC